The clone carrying this T cell receptor beta chain was seen ten or more times. Trimming shortened V by 6 bases and J by 2 bases, and 12 bases separated the two germline ends. This CDR3 region has 14 residues. Germline loops: CDR1 LNHDA, CDR2 SQIVND (reference sequence). All unsorted peripheral T cells were captured because whole blood was used without fractionation. An approximately 2.6 ml peripheral blood sample was taken for RNA. The data belong to a study of HIV-infected patients and healthy controls. Reverse transcription used around 500 ng RNA and constant-region primers for alpha and beta. Separate chain-specific third strand synthesis with multiplexing indices produced the alpha and beta libraries. The SP2 site served as the priming point for second strand synthesis. Each molecule carried a 12-nucleotide identifier made of two joined random hexamers added before amplification. TCRdb reprocessed the 5' RACE reads via MiXCR and lists one record per CDR3 protein. The sample contains approximately 25,000 distinct CDR3 sequences, 8.5% to 9% of which appear only once.

The rearrangement joins TRBV19 to TRBJ2-3; no clear D. The sequencing sample was made of blood. This receptor was taken from an adult in good health. In DNA, the CDR3 is TGTGCCAGTAGGGCAGAACTTTACACAGATACGCAGTATTTT. Its translation is CASRAELYTDTQYF.